Listed below are T cell receptor beta chains from one sample, sequenced in a study of T-cell reconstitution after alpha-beta-depleted transplantation in children. TCRdb re-called the PCR reads through MiXCR, storing one row per CDR3 protein. In the table there are 200,000 to 300,000 distinct CDR3 sequences, about a quarter of which are singletons. The specimen was PBMCs, collected before TCRalphabeta/CD19-depleted stem cell transplant. Source of these receptors: a girl aged 2 to 10 with Fanconi anemia, due to receive a stem cell transplant. The CDR3 runs from the conserved cysteine through the conserved F or W. The order of the fields is V gene, clone size, D gene, J gene, CDR3 protein, CDR3 DNA. A D gene is named only where the DNA matches it firmly. Clone size is stated in some rows and not others, as once, few, many or a class when expanded.

>TRBV5-1|NA|NA|TRBJ2-7
CASSSGPGLGEQYF
TGCGCCAGCAGCTCCGGACCGGGGCTTGGCGAGCAGTACTTC
>TRBV12-3/TRBV12-4|once|NA|TRBJ2-4
CASSGRGVLQYF
TGTGCCAGCAGCGGACGGGGCGTCCTTCAGTACTTC
>TRBV29-1|few|NA|TRBJ2-6
CSVRILQGTGANVLTF
TGCAGCGTTCGAATTCTACAGGGCACCGGGGCCAACGTCCTGACTTTC
>TRBV7-9|NA|NA|TRBJ2-3
CASSRARDTQYF
TGTGCCAGCAGCCGTGCTAGAGATACGCAGTATTTT
>TRBV18|NA|TRBD1|TRBJ1-1
CASSLDRVRNTEAFF
TGTGCCAGCTCGCTAGACAGGGTGAGGAACACTGAAGCTTTCTTT
>TRBV7-9|few|NA|TRBJ2-7
CASTDLPSYEQYF
TGTGCCAGCACCGACCTCCCGTCCTACGAGCAGTACTTC
>TRBV29-1|many|NA|TRBJ1-3
CSVGVSSGNTIYF
TGCAGCGTGGGGGTGTCGTCTGGAAACACCATATATTTT
>TRBV18|NA|TRBD2|TRBJ2-3
CASSPTGTRSADTQYF
TGTGCCAGCTCACCCACCGGGACTAGAAGCGCAGATACGCAGTATTTT
>TRBV20-1|many|NA|TRBJ2-3
CSARLRDGGYF
TGCAGTGCTAGGCTGAGGGACGGGGGGTATTTT
>TRBV12-3/TRBV12-4|NA|NA|TRBJ2-3
CASSLGPGDTQYF
TGTGCCAGCAGTTTGGGACCGGGGGATACGCAGTATTTT
>TRBV7-6|NA|NA|TRBJ2-7
CASSSTDSYEQYF
TGTGCCAGCAGCTCAACCGACAGCTACGAGCAGTACTTC
>TRBV20-1|few|NA|TRBJ2-1
CSAMPVYNEQFF
TGCAGTGCTATGCCTGTTTACAATGAGCAGTTCTTC
>TRBV29-1|few|NA|TRBJ2-7
CSVARDIPYEQYF
TGCAGCGTTGCCCGGGACATCCCCTACGAGCAGTACTTC
>TRBV29-1|many|NA|TRBJ2-4
CSVEVMAIQYF
TGCAGCGTTGAAGTGATGGCCATTCAGTACTTC
>TRBV11-2|NA|NA|TRBJ2-3
CASSYRDSPGFWPDTQYF
TGTGCCAGCAGCTACCGGGACTCCCCTGGTTTCTGGCCAGATACGCAGTATTTT
>TRBV7-9|NA|TRBD1|TRBJ2-7
CASSDRGRTYEQYF
TGTGCCAGCAGCGACAGGGGGCGAACCTACGAGCAGTACTTC
>TRBV6-5|NA|TRBD1|TRBJ2-2
CASSSLPGQSKGELFF
TGTGCCAGCAGTTCCCTCCCGGGACAGTCGAAAGGGGAGCTGTTTTTT
>TRBV29-1|many|NA|TRBJ2-7
CSVAVGSRAEQYF
TGCAGCGTCGCCGTAGGGAGCAGGGCCGAGCAGTACTTC
>TRBV7-6|few|TRBD1|TRBJ2-1
CASSSLGQGTYNEQFF
TGTGCCAGCAGCTCGTTAGGACAGGGTACCTACAATGAGCAGTTCTTC
>TRBV5-1|NA|NA|TRBJ2-5
CASSQIWAETQYF
TGCGCCAGCAGCCAAATCTGGGCGGAGACCCAGTACTTC
>TRBV4-2|many|TRBD2|TRBJ2-3
CASSHQGVASGGGTDTQYF
TGTGCCAGCAGCCATCAAGGGGTCGCAAGCGGGGGAGGCACAGATACGCAGTATTTT
>TRBV7-3|few|TRBD2|TRBJ2-1
CASSLQRGSYNEQFF
TGTGCCAGCAGCTTACAGCGGGGCTCCTACAATGAGCAGTTCTTC
>TRBV12-3/TRBV12-4|NA|TRBD2|TRBJ2-1
CASSLEQLAVNEQFF
TGTGCCAGCAGTTTAGAACAGCTAGCGGTGAATGAGCAGTTCTTC
>TRBV12-3/TRBV12-4|NA|NA|TRBJ2-5
CASSLSIFLQTQYF
TGTGCCAGCAGTCTCTCTATCTTTCTCCAGACCCAGTACTTC
>TRBV10-3|NA|TRBD2|TRBJ2-7
CAISEVPGTSNYEQYF
TGTGCCATCAGTGAGGTTCCCGGGACTAGCAACTACGAGCAGTACTTC
>TRBV28|NA|TRBD1|TRBJ2-7
CASGRQGAYEQYF
TGTGCCAGCGGCCGACAGGGGGCCTACGAGCAGTACTTC
>TRBV21-1|many|NA|TRBJ2-7
CASSKSPGYEQYF
TGTGCCAGCAGCAAATCCCCCGGCTACGAGCAGTACTTC
>TRBV4-2|NA|NA|TRBJ2-5
CAISPGPGQETQYF
TGTGCCATCAGCCCCGGGCCAGGGCAAGAGACCCAGTACTTC
>TRBV12-3/TRBV12-4|many|NA|TRBJ1-1
CASSVVGEAFF
TGTGCCAGCAGCGTAGTTGGAGAAGCTTTCTTT
>TRBV12-3/TRBV12-4|many|TRBD1|TRBJ1-3
CASSPRQGTRFGNTIYF
TGTGCCAGCAGTCCCAGACAGGGAACCCGGTTTGGAAACACCATATATTTT
>TRBV20-1|NA|TRBD2|TRBJ2-1
CSAEPGLAGDNEQFF
TGCAGTGCTGAACCGGGACTAGCGGGAGACAATGAGCAGTTCTTC
>TRBV7-9|NA|TRBD2|TRBJ2-5
CASSPRLAGRQETQYF
TGTGCCAGCAGCCCAAGACTAGCGGGTCGGCAAGAGACCCAGTACTTC
>TRBV20-1|few|NA|TRBJ2-7
CSASSPPTGFSYEQYF
TGCAGTGCTAGCTCCCCTCCGACAGGCTTCTCCTACGAGCAGTACTTC
>TRBV20-1|few|TRBD2|TRBJ2-7
CSARDHSPRGRRAAYEQYF
TGCAGTGCTAGAGATCATAGTCCTCGCGGGAGGCGGGCTGCCTACGAGCAGTACTTC
>TRBV5-1|NA|TRBD1|TRBJ2-3
CASGLGTGDDTQYF
TGCGCCAGCGGCCTCGGGACAGGGGACGATACGCAGTATTTT
>TRBV29-1|NA|TRBD1|TRBJ2-2
CSVGTGAENTGELFF
TGCAGCGTGGGGACAGGGGCCGAGAACACCGGGGAGCTGTTTTTT
>TRBV7-3|NA|NA|TRBJ2-2
CASSPTHFTGELFF
TGTGCCAGCAGCCCAACACATTTCACCGGGGAGCTGTTTTTT
>TRBV19|few|NA|TRBJ2-5
CASSIGAGTQYF
TGTGCCAGTAGTATTGGGGCAGGGACCCAGTACTTC
>TRBV18|once|TRBD2|TRBJ2-7
CASSTGLAGVGEQYF
TGTGCCAGCTCAACAGGGCTAGCGGGAGTAGGCGAGCAGTACTTC
>TRBV9|many|NA|TRBJ1-6
CASSVGTLNSPLHF
TGTGCCAGCAGCGTCGGGACACTCAATTCACCCCTCCACTTT
>TRBV12-3/TRBV12-4|many|TRBD2|TRBJ2-7
CASSKRGSYEQYF
TGTGCCAGCAGTAAGCGGGGCTCCTACGAGCAGTACTTC
>TRBV7-8|few|NA|TRBJ2-5
CASSRISGGVETQYF
TGTGCCAGCAGCAGAATCAGTGGTGGTGTGGAGACCCAGTACTTC
>TRBV29-1|few|NA|TRBJ2-5
CSVAGQGQETQYF
TGCAGCGTTGCAGGCCAGGGCCAAGAGACCCAGTACTTC
>TRBV3-1|NA|NA|TRBJ2-1
CASSQDVVSWQFF
TGTGCCAGCAGCCAAGACGTTGTGAGTTGGCAGTTCTTC
>TRBV10-3|NA|NA|TRBJ2-5
CAIGEFEETQYF
TGTGCCATCGGTGAATTTGAGGAGACCCAGTACTTC
>TRBV2|few|NA|TRBJ1-5
CASSESGARQPQHF
TGTGCCAGCAGTGAGTCAGGGGCAAGACAGCCCCAGCATTTT
>TRBV10-3|few|TRBD2|TRBJ2-3
CAISGPGTRAQSTQYF
TGTGCCATCAGTGGGCCCGGGACTAGAGCACAGAGTACGCAGTATTTT
>TRBV12-3/TRBV12-4|few|TRBD2|TRBJ2-7
CASSLAMEARTSGGYEQYF
TGTGCCAGCAGTTTAGCGATGGAGGCTAGGACTAGCGGGGGCTACGAGCAGTACTTC
>TRBV7-6|NA|TRBD2|TRBJ2-2
CASSDVQLAGEPGELFF
TGTGCCAGCAGCGATGTCCAACTAGCGGGAGAACCCGGGGAGCTGTTTTTT
>TRBV20-1|NA|NA|TRBJ2-5
CSAKQGPETQYF
TGCAGTGCTAAACAGGGACCAGAGACCCAGTACTTC
>TRBV29-1|NA|NA|TRBJ2-7
CSALRDGGDEQYF
TGCAGCGCCCTGAGGGACGGTGGGGACGAGCAGTACTTC
>TRBV11-2|NA|TRBD1|TRBJ2-5
CASSSDYRGEAETQYF
TGTGCCAGCAGCTCAGACTACAGGGGGGAGGCAGAGACCCAGTACTTC
>TRBV7-3|few|NA|TRBJ2-1
CASSSHRLEVYNEQFF
TGTGCCAGCAGCTCCCACCGGTTAGAGGTCTACAATGAGCAGTTCTTC
>TRBV20-1|NA|TRBD2|TRBJ2-3
CSAKKWVTSGRMNTDTQYF
TGCAGTGCCAAGAAGTGGGTGACTAGCGGGAGGATGAACACAGATACGCAGTATTTT
>TRBV29-1|NA|NA|TRBJ2-3
CSVEGLPSGDTQYF
TGCAGCGTTGAGGGGCTCCCGAGCGGGGATACGCAGTATTTT
>TRBV29-1|many|NA|TRBJ1-2
CSVVAGINYGYTF
TGCAGCGTTGTGGCAGGGATAAACTATGGCTACACCTTC
>TRBV5-1|many|NA|TRBJ2-1
CASSLDRFTEQFF
TGCGCCAGCAGCTTGGACAGGTTCACTGAGCAGTTCTTC
>TRBV12-3/TRBV12-4|many|NA|TRBJ2-5
CASSGTVQETQYF
TGTGCCAGCAGTGGGACGGTCCAAGAGACCCAGTACTTC
>TRBV20-1|many|NA|TRBJ2-3
CSARVSNAGASTDTQYF
TGCAGTGCTAGAGTTAGTAACGCGGGGGCCAGCACAGATACGCAGTATTTT
>TRBV29-1|NA|NA|TRBJ2-5
CSVAPYGTAGGSLGTQYF
TGCAGCGTTGCTCCCTACGGAACGGCAGGGGGGTCCCTGGGGACCCAGTACTTC